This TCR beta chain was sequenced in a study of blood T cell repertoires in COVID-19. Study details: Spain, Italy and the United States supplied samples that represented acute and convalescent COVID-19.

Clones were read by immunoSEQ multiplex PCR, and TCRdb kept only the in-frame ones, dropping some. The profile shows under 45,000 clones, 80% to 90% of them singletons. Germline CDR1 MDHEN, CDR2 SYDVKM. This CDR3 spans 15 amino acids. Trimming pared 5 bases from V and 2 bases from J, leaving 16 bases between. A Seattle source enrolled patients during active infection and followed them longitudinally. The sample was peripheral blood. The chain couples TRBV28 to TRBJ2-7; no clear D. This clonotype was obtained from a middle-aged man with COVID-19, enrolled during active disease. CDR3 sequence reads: CASSVPGLSTYEQYF. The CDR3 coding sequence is TGTGCCAGCAGTGTACCGGGTCTTAGCACCTACGAGCAGTACTTC.